The sample holds one count of the clone carrying this T cell receptor beta chain. Antigen specificity is unknown. The source of the sample is a study of cytomegalovirus exposure and HLA in healthy donors. Whole-study results and caveats: For most TCR beta V segments, an earlier analysis put the productive rate at about 90% or about 30% of the time. A later analysis showed that HLA-associated TCR beta chains had undergone more clonal expansion than equally common others.

The CDR3 is 14 amino acids. Germline CDR1 reads SGHTA; CDR2 reads FQGTGA. V shed 5 bases and J shed 3 bases, with 13 bases lying between them. Use of 60 Vbeta and 13 Jbeta primers characterized the PCR. Some clones are missing from TCRdb's copy, which holds only in-frame ones; the method was immunoSEQ multiplex PCR. The table lists 200,000 to 250,000 clones, 70% of them singletons. The material sequenced was PBMCs. This receptor was identified in a man in his forties in good health and CMV-seropositive. The chain links TRBV7-3 to TRBJ1-2, with D tentatively TRBD1 (5 bases). The CDR3 spells CASSLQGSDYGYTF. CDR3 sequence (DNA): TGTGCCAGCAGCCTCCAGGGTAGTGACTATGGCTACACCTTC.